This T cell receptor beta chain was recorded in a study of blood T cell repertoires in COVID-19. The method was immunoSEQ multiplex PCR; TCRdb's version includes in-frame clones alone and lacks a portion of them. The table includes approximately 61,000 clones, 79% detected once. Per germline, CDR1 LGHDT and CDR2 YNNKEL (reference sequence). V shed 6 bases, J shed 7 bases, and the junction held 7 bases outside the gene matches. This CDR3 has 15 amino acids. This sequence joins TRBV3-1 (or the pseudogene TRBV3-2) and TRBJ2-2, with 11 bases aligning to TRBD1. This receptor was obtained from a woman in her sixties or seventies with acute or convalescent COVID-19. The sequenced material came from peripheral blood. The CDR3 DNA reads TGTGCCAGCAGAGCCGGGACAGGGGGGGTCGGGGAGCTGTTTTTT. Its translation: CASRAGTGGVGELFF.